The entry below gives a single T cell receptor beta chain sequence along with its context. Its target is not known. PCR primers comprised 60 Vbeta and 13 Jbeta primers. The method was immunoSEQ multiplex PCR; TCRdb's version includes in-frame clones alone and lacks a portion of them. Seen here are 150,000 to 200,000 clones, approximately 79% observed once, and the top ten hold around 0.89%. This entry belongs to a study of cytomegalovirus exposure and HLA in healthy donors. General study findings and limits: Roughly uniform sequencing depth across donors was assumed, possibly incorrectly.

CDR3 length: 17 amino acids. V was clipped by 1 base and J by 0 bases; unmatched bases: 0. The germline gives CDR1 LNHDA, CDR2 SQIVND (reference sequence). The receptor's source is a woman aged 50 to 60 in good health and CMV-seropositive. This chain connects TRBV19 to TRBJ2-6; 10 bases are a match to TRBD1. Sequenced sample: PBMCs. CDR3 nucleotides: TGTGCCAGTAGTATAGGGACAGGGGGCTCTGGGGCCAACGTCCTGACTTTC. It encodes CASSIGTGGSGANVLTF.